The clone carrying this TCR beta chain was picked up many times. Antigen unknown. This entry comes from a study of identical twins. Study outcomes and limitations: Partly confounded zero-insertion analyses could result from invariant MAIT and iNKT cells.

One entry per CDR3 protein, called by TCRdb with MiXCR from the 5' RACE reads. This table has around 250,000 distinct CDR3 sequences, roughly 8% appearing once. Germline loops: CDR1 MDHEN, CDR2 SYDVKM. J was trimmed by 2 bases and V by 6 bases; bases with no gene match: 8. This CDR3 region has 15 residues. Each donor (without exception) was a healthy Caucasian. The sample was also reused in another study, on yellow fever vaccine responses in identical twins.

Input material: CD8+ T cells sorted from blood. The origin of this receptor is a young woman in good health. The chain joins TRBV28 to TRBJ2-7; 9 positions agree with TRBD1. The CDR3 DNA is TGTGCCAGCAGACTTGGGGACAGGGCGACCTACGAGCAGTACTTC. Its protein is CASRLGDRATYEQYF.